This T cell receptor (beta chain) comes out of a study of molecular identifiers for immune sequencing clone quantification. TCRdb processed the PCR reads anew with MiXCR; each CDR3 protein has one entry. There are about 640,000 distinct CDR3 sequences in the sample; 20% occur only once, and about 0.9% lies in the top ten. This clonotype has a count of ten or more. V was cut by 5 bases and J by 1 base, with 9 bases left in between. The V gene's germline CDR1 is MNHEY and CDR2 SMNVEV (reference sequence). The CDR3 covers 15 residues. This rearrangement joins TRBV27 to TRBJ2-6; D remains ambiguous. The sequenced sample was naive CD8+ T cells from blood, with Jurkat cell RNA spiked in. Subset denoted: FACS-sorted CD8+CD4-CCR7+CD45RA+ naive T cells. The receptor comes from a human donor in good health. Some libraries in this study had Jurkat cell RNA spiked in. This CDR3 reads CASSPRFSGANVLTF. The DNA for the CDR3 is TGTGCCAGCAGTCCACGGTTTTCTGGGGCCAACGTCCTGACTTTC.